What follows describes a single T cell receptor beta chain. In its sample, this clonotype was seen many times. Its antigen remains unidentified. No qualities accompany the bases; no much larger clone lies one base away. Per the germline V gene, MDHEN is the CDR1 and SYDVKM is the CDR2. From the cysteine up to the phenylalanine, the CDR3 has a length of 14 residues. The read is trimmed to its CDR3 DNA, 42 bases read in frame from base 1. Trimming takes 6 bases off V and 4 bases off J; junction bases not matched to a gene: 6. The TCR beta CDR3 regions were amplified from RNA transcripts. A first-round RT-PCR of the TCR CDR3 used the HTBI primer set with the Qiagen OneStep RT-PCR kit. The libraries were constructed in a second round of multiplex PCR and then size-selected and purified. Libraries were sequenced paired-end with 100 bp reads on an Illumina HiSeq2000. The source study handled its data this way. SOAPnuke was used to process the raw data, removing reads that contained adapters or uncalled bases, had a mean Phred below 15, or lacked an exact match to the constant primer or identifier. COPE v1.2.5 was used to merge high-quality paired reads, and clonotypes were defined as unique nucleotide sequences. Clonotypes were aligned to IMGT TRBV, TRBD and TRBJ reference segments using MiTCR v1.1. The analysis was restricted to V-J combinations with a frequency above 0.0001, which together covered about 99% of the repertoires. The TCS score was defined as the ratio of F50 (clonal expansion) to E x V (chaos), calculated using BLOSUM62-based TCRdist between CDR3 peptides within each V-J. Welch's t-statistics and random forest reduced 514 V-J features to some 14, which were used in a naive Bayes classifier (R e1071). The public reads were run again by TCRdb, first through fastp at Q25 and then through MiXCR, and only productive beta chains were kept. Each entry is one CDR3 protein sequence, shown with its most common DNA and genes. It is TCRdb's table, rather than the study itself, that gives the V and J calls and clone size. For this sample the table gives about 400,000 distinct CDR3 sequences, of which about 15% were detected only once. Approximately 30% of the sample comes from the top ten.

A patient counted as having stable Graves' hyperthyroidism if no progression to ophthalmopathy occurred over 18 months of follow-up. Hyperthyroidism patients were newly diagnosed, with disease duration under 2 months, and aged 18 to 65 years. Patients with uncontrolled infections, other autoimmune diseases, pregnancy or lactation were excluded. Diagnoses were established on the basis of clinical symptoms, serum thyroxine and TRAb, thyroid ultrasound, and orbital computed tomography. Ficoll-Paque density gradient centrifugation was used to isolate PBMCs from around 10 ml of fresh peripheral blood. Total RNA was extracted using Trizol reagent, and RNA quality was assessed on an Agilent 2100 Bioanalyzer. The data belong to a study of T cells in Graves' hyperthyroidism and ophthalmopathy (dated by TCRdb to about 2019). Notes on the research overall: Peripheral blood was sampled at the time of initial diagnosis, prior to any treatment. The 100 discovery patients were divided at random into training and test sets in a 7:3 ratio. Whether ophthalmopathy could be predicted prospectively was tested in an independent validation cohort made up of approximately 19 hyperthyroidism patients plus 17 patients who later progressed to ophthalmopathy. Following sampling, methimazole starting at 30 mg daily was given to hyperthyroidism patients, and high-dose intravenous methylprednisolone was given to ophthalmopathy patients. The paper describes TCR Vbeta CDR3 sequencing of 135 peripheral blood samples, made up of fewer than 50 ophthalmopathy patients, 70 to 75 hyperthyroidism patients and around 17 progressor patients. The study also compared thyroid tissue and blood T-cell repertoires from roughly six Graves' hyperthyroidism patients. To identify TCR V-J signatures that set the groups apart, the researchers used a discovery cohort of about a hundred patients, made up of around 40 with Graves' ophthalmopathy and 55 to 65 with stable Graves' hyperthyroidism. General study outcomes and caveats: No statistical method was used to set the sample size in advance, and investigators knew the group allocation. During validation, the model predicted progression to ophthalmopathy a median of around 6 months ahead of onset, with approximately 70% sensitivity and about 75% specificity. A 13 V-J signature model separated ophthalmopathy from stable hyperthyroidism, with approximately 87% sensitivity and about 81% specificity in cross-validation and 80%/75% in testing. Most expanded thyroid clonotypes (frequency above 0.001) were also detected in blood, suggesting blood repertoires may reflect thyroid immune responses.

Sequencing was carried out using blood. The clonotype comes from a woman between 25 and 40 years old with Graves' hyperthyroidism. The rearrangement combines TRBV28 with TRBJ2-7; 10 bases in the junction line up with TRBD1. Here is the DNA: TGTGCCAGCAGACGCCGGGACAGGGGTTACGAGCAGTACTTC. Its product reads: CASRRRDRGYEQYF.